This T cell receptor beta chain came from a study of OX40 agonist ivuxolimab in advanced cancers. Assay: immunoSEQ multiplex PCR; the TCRdb copy retains only in-frame clones and omits some. The sample comprises tens of thousands of clones, roughly four fifths of which are singletons, and 31% rests with the top ten. Germline-derived CDR1 and CDR2 are SGHDT and YYEEEE. The V end was cut by 4 bases, the J end by 2 bases, with 12 bases between. CDR3 length: 14 residues. This clone was seen just once. Sequencing was performed on CD4+ or CD8+ T cells sorted from blood, taken in a trial of the OX40 agonist ivuxolimab. This receptor was taken from an adult with an advanced solid tumor such as melanoma, head and neck, liver or kidney cancer. This chain links TRBV5-6 with TRBJ2-5; D might be TRBD1 (6 bases). In DNA form, the CDR3 reads TGTGCCAGCAGCACCCGGACAGCGCAAGAGACCCAGTACTTC. Amino acids: CASSTRTAQETQYF.